The next 24 T cell receptor beta chains were all read from a single sample in a study of OX40 agonist ivuxolimab in advanced cancers. Data came from immunoSEQ multiplex PCR; TCRdb stores just in-frame clones and leaves some out. The sample lists approximately 84,000 clones, approximately 86% occurring once. The sample consisted of CD4+ or CD8+ T cells sorted from blood, taken in a trial of the OX40 agonist ivuxolimab. The receptors come from an adult with an advanced solid tumor such as melanoma, head and neck, liver or kidney cancer.

The chain couples TRBV6-6 to TRBJ1-6; no reliable D call. This CDR3 comprises 14 residues. Germline V gives CDR1 MNHNY, CDR2 SVGAGI (reference sequence). Trimming took off 5 bases at V and 7 bases at J, with 12 bases between the two ends. CDR3 bases: TGTGCCAGCAGTCTGGAGGGAGTGAATTCACCCCTCCACTTT. Translation: CASSLEGVNSPLHF.

The gene calls are TRBV29-1 and TRBJ2-5, with 7 bases aligning to TRBD1. The V segment lost 2 bases and the J segment 4 bases; nucleotides outside the gene matches: 1. The CDR3 extends over 12 amino acids. The germline CDR1 and CDR2 sequences are SQVTM and ANQGSEA. CDR3 nucleotides: TGCAGCGTTGAAAGGGACAGAGAGACCCAGTACTTC. Amino acid sequence: CSVERDRETQYF.

This chain connects TRBV6-5 to TRBJ1-2; D unclear. CDR1 and CDR2 (germline): MNHEY, SVGAGI. The CDR3 loop spans 13 amino acids. Trimming pared 2 bases from V and 4 bases from J, leaving 8 bases between. The CDR3 reads CASSYGGFYGYTF. CDR3 DNA: TGTGCCAGCAGTTACGGTGGCTTCTATGGCTACACCTTC.

This chain uses TRBV5-5 with TRBJ2-7; TRBD1 aligns across 9 bases. Germline trimming cut 4 bases from V and 3 bases from J; bases unmatched to any gene: 8. CDR3 length: 15 amino acids. Germline V CDR1 and CDR2: SGHKS, YYEKEE (reference sequence). The CDR3 nucleotides are TGTGCCAGCAGCACTAGGACAGGGGAGGTCTACGAGCAGTACTTC. This translates into CASSTRTGEVYEQYF.

In its sample, this clone was seen once. This chain connects TRBV5-4 to TRBJ2-7; D call uncertain. V lost 3 bases and J 3 bases, leaving 7 bases between the germline ends. The CDR3 is made up of 12 amino acids. CDR1 and CDR2 (germline): SGHNT, YYREEE (reference sequence). CDR3 sequence (DNA): TGTGCCAGCAGCTGGGGAAACTACGAGCAGTACTTC. It is translated as CASSWGNYEQYF. The full variable domain, with the rest looked up from reference TRBV5-4 and TRBJ2-7, is ETGVTQSPTHLIKTRGQQVTLRCSSQSGHNTVSWYQQALGQGPQFIFQYYREEENGRGNFPPRFSGLQFPNYSSELNVNALELDDSALYLCASSWGNYEQYFGPGTRLTVT.

This rearrangement joins TRBV1 to TRBJ1-5. TRBV1 is a pseudogene segment. CDR3 length: 16 residues. The CDR3, as DNA: TGCACCAGCAGCCAAGATTGTTCTCCGGGGATTCAGCCCCAGCATTTT. Amino acid sequence: CTSSQDCSPGIQPQHF.

This clone was observed a single time. This sequence joins TRBV29-1 and TRBJ1-2; D gene uncertain. CDR1 is SQVTM, CDR2 ANQGSEA, per germline. The CDR3 totals 14 residues. Deletions cut 1 base from V and 2 bases from J, with 11 bases between. The chain's CDR3 is CSVEGVTENYGYTF. CDR3 coding DNA: TGCAGCGTTGAAGGGGTAACAGAAAACTATGGCTACACCTTC.

This clone has a single count. The chain couples TRBV7-6 to TRBJ1-2, with 8 bases aligning to TRBD1. The J segment lost 4 bases and the V segment lost 1 base, leaving 11 bases of the junction unmatched. The V gene's germline CDR1 is SGHVS and CDR2 FNYEAQ. The CDR3 has 17 residues. The CDR3 sequence is CASSLGTGGQSGYGYTF. In DNA form, the CDR3 reads TGTGCCAGCAGCTTAGGAACAGGGGGGCAATCAGGCTATGGCTACACCTTC. Based on the CDR3 plus reference TRBV7-6 and TRBJ1-2, the full variable domain is GAGVSQSPRYKVTKRGQDVALRCDPISGHVSLYWYRQALGQGPEFLTYFNYEAQQDKSGLPNDRFSAERPEGSISTLTIQRTEQRDSAMYRCASSLGTGGQSGYGYTFGSGTRLTVV.

In this sample, this clone turned up a few times. The CDR3 DNA reads as TGCAGCGTTAGACAGGGTCCCTACGAGCAGTACTTC. It encodes CSVRQGPYEQYF. V usage is TRBV29-1 and J usage is TRBJ2-7, with 7 bases identical to TRBD1. The CDR3 is 12 amino acids. Germline V gives CDR1 SQVTM, CDR2 ANQGSEA. The V and J ends lost 5 bases and 2 bases, in that order; junction bases with no gene match: 3.

This clone turned up a few times. V gene TRBV19 combines with J gene TRBJ2-1; the D is unclear. The germline V and J ends were trimmed by 9 bases and 0 bases, with 12 bases remaining between them. The CDR3 runs 14 residues. Germline lookup yields CDR1 LNHDA and CDR2 SQIVND (reference sequence). CDR3 DNA: TGTGCCAGCCGAGCCGGATTCTCCTACAATGAGCAGTTCTTC. Translating gives CASRAGFSYNEQFF.

The rearrangement links TRBV11-2 to TRBJ2-5; TRBD1 agrees at 7 bases. TRBJ2-7 matches the DNA end more closely, so the J call is doubtful. The CDR3 length is 15 residues. Per the germline V gene, CDR1 is SGHAT and CDR2 is FQNNGV. As DNA, the CDR3 is TGTGCCAGCAGCTCAAACCGGGACAGCTCCTACGAGCAGTACTTC. Translation gives CASSSNRDSSYEQYF.

The chain links TRBV28 to TRBJ2-7; D not resolved. The CDR3 is made up of 12 amino acids. V was cut by 5 bases and J by 4 bases, with 9 bases left in between. Germline V gives CDR1 MDHEN, CDR2 SYDVKM. The CDR3 sequence: CASSPIKYEQYF. CDR3 coding DNA: TGTGCCAGCAGTCCGATCAAATACGAGCAGTACTTC.

The V and J genes are TRBV19 and TRBJ1-2, with D uncertain. Trimming pared 9 bases from V and 3 bases from J, leaving 8 bases between. Germline values: CDR1 LNHDA, CDR2 SQIVND (reference sequence). The length of the CDR3 is 11 residues. CDR3 amino acids: CASWRDYGYTF. CDR3 DNA: TGTGCCAGCTGGCGGGACTATGGCTACACCTTC.

The genes are TRBV10-3 and TRBJ2-7, with 9 bases fitting TRBD1. The ends lost 2 bases at V and 6 bases at J; junction bases unmatched: 17. Germline V gene data show CDR1 as ENHRY and CDR2 as SYGVKD. The CDR3 consists of 18 residues. CDR3 in DNA: TGTGCCATCAGTGAGCGAGTCGAGTCCGGGACAGGGTGGCCCGAGCAGTACTTC. Its translation: CAISERVESGTGWPEQYF.

The chain carries TRBV6-1 and TRBJ2-7, with TRBD1 matching over 10 bases. The CDR3 extends over 16 amino acids. V trimming: 3 bases; J trimming: 1 base; junction bases outside the gene matches: 6. Germline V gene lookup returns CDR1 MNHNS and CDR2 SASEGT. The CDR3 DNA is TGTGCCAGCAGTGATCGGGACAGGGGCGCATCCTACGAGCAGTACTTC. Translating gives CASSDRDRGASYEQYF.

This clone was picked up one time. This chain connects TRBV6-6 to TRBJ1-1; D unresolved. CDR1 and CDR2 (germline): MNHNY, SVGAGI (reference sequence). The V end lost 6 bases, the J end lost 1 base, and 6 bases lay between the germline ends. The CDR3 contains 12 residues. CDR3 nucleotide sequence: TGTGCCAGCAGGACACAGAACACTGAAGCTTTCTTT. Amino acids: CASRTQNTEAFF.

The chain has TRBV2 and TRBJ2-5; TRBD2 is a possible D gene (6 bases). The CDR3 consists of 16 residues. Trimming shortened V by 7 bases and J by 0 bases, and 18 bases separated the two germline ends. CDR1 is SNHLY, CDR2 FYNNEI, per germline. CDR3 loop: CASKNTRGSHQETQYF. As DNA, the CDR3 is TGTGCCAGCAAGAATACCCGGGGGAGTCACCAAGAGACCCAGTACTTC. The whole variable domain, filled in from reference TRBV2 and TRBJ2-5, reads EPEVTQTPSHQVTQMGQEVILRCVPISNHLYFYWYRQILGQKVEFLVSFYNNEISEKSEIFDDQFSVERPDGSNFTLKIRSTKLEDSAMYFCASKNTRGSHQETQYFGPGTRLLVL.

Comments on this clone: One junction end does not reproduce the germline sequence, and a read error may be involved. The genes are TRBV29-1 and TRBJ1-5; TRBD1 might be the D (6 bases). Looked up from germline, CDR1 is SQVTM and CDR2 is ANQGSEA. The CDR3 is made up of 11 amino acids. The CDR3 DNA follows: TGCAGCGTTGAAGAGCAGGGGTCAAGGTTTTTT. Translation gives CSVEEQGSRFF.

This chain uses TRBV28 with TRBJ1-4, with D uncertain. CDR1 and CDR2 (germline): MDHEN, SYDVKM. V dropped 6 bases and J dropped 4 bases, with 3 bases sitting between them. This CDR3 spans 11 amino acids. CDR3: CASRSNEKLFF. CDR3 in DNA: TGTGCCAGCAGGAGTAATGAAAAACTGTTTTTT.

The chain is built from TRBV28 and TRBJ1-3, with unresolved D. Germline values: CDR1 MDHEN, CDR2 SYDVKM. This CDR3 has 16 amino acids. Trimming shortened V by 7 bases and J by 1 base, and 17 bases separated the two germline ends. In DNA, the CDR3 is TGTGCCAGCAAGGTTTTGCGTTCGGGGTCTGGAAACACCATATATTTT. It specifies CASKVLRSGSGNTIYF.

Turning to this clone: At one boundary the junction diverges from the germline segment, which might be a read error. This chain connects TRBV7-7 to TRBJ2-1, with TRBD2 matching over 12 bases. The CDR3 has 13 amino acids. CDR1 and CDR2 from the germline V gene are SSHAT and FNYEAQ (reference sequence). The chain's CDR3 is CASSPRLAGVQFF. The CDR3 nucleotides read TGTGCTAGCAGCCCGAGACTAGCGGGGGTACAGTTCTTC.

This sequence joins TRBV6-6 and TRBJ1-2, with D perhaps TRBD1 (6 bases). The CDR3 is 15 residues long. Trimming shortened V by 5 bases and J by 4 bases, and 17 bases separated the two germline ends. Germline-derived CDR1 and CDR2 are MNHNY and SVGAGI (reference sequence). The CDR3: CASSIGGRGGYGYTF. CDR3 bases: TGTGCCAGCAGTATAGGGGGGAGGGGAGGCTATGGCTACACCTTC.

The chain has TRBV5-4 and TRBJ1-1; 9 bases match TRBD1. The germline gives CDR1 SGHNT, CDR2 YYREEE (reference sequence). With V trimmed by 5 bases and J by 0 bases, 11 bases remained unmatched. The CDR3 consists of 17 residues. The CDR3 DNA is TGTGCCAGCAGTTTGCCGGGACAGGGTACCATGAACACTGAAGCTTTCTTT. It is translated as CASSLPGQGTMNTEAFF.

The CDR3 sequence is CASSQGARGTLAKNIQYF. The CDR3 DNA is TGCGCCAGCAGCCAAGGGGCAAGGGGGACCTTAGCCAAAAACATTCAGTACTTC. V and J are TRBV4-1 and TRBJ2-4, with D maybe TRBD1 (6 bases). Trimming pared 1 base from V and 0 bases from J, leaving 16 bases between. This CDR3 contains 18 residues. Germline loops: CDR1 MGHRA, CDR2 YSYEKL.